The clone carrying this TCR beta chain was seen repeatedly, ten times or more. Its target is unknown. This sample is part of a study of CD8 T cells in ankylosing spondylitis. Scientists made TCR beta libraries using quantitative 5'-RACE with molecular barcodes. TCRdb reanalysed the 5' RACE reads using MiXCR and keeps one entry per CDR3 protein. The profile shows 500,000 to 650,000 distinct CDR3 sequences, roughly 5.3% of them singletons. Study-wide findings and caveats: Disease-linked clones displayed a CD8+ phenotype and appeared relatively rarely in peripheral blood. Characteristic, it appeared, of ankylosing spondylitis blood was a TCR beta motif of about eight highly homologous variants.

The CDR3 extends over 13 amino acids. CDR1 and CDR2 (germline): KGHSH, LQKENI. V lost 2 bases, J lost 7 bases, and 8 bases lay in between. The sequence came from a male donor with ankylosing spondylitis. V gene TRBV18 combines with J gene TRBJ2-2; D not resolved. Source material: blood, either unsorted or a sorted T cell fraction (not recorded which). The CDR3 spells CASSPDVGGELFF. The CDR3 coding sequence is TGTGCCAGCTCACCAGATGTCGGCGGGGAGCTGTTTTTT.